The next 13 T cell receptor beta chains were all read from a single sample in a study of T-cell reconstitution after alpha-beta-depleted transplantation in children. Library preparation (for TCRbeta) was performed with unique molecular identifiers. TCRdb fed the PCR reads into MiXCR, producing one record per CDR3 protein. Among some 840,000 distinct CDR3 sequences listed, roughly 16% were seen once. Sequencing was performed on PBMCs, mostly from graft donor cells, taken 360 days after TCRalphabeta/CD19-depleted stem cell transplant. These receptors were collected from a male patient aged 5 to 17 who had a stem cell transplant for acute lymphoblastic leukemia, so the T cells may come from the graft donor.

The chain recombines TRBV5-1 with TRBJ2-6; D remains ambiguous. The CDR3 loop spans 16 amino acids. V gave up 4 bases and J gave up 0 bases, with 11 bases separating them. Germline loops: CDR1 SGHRS, CDR2 YFSETQ. In DNA form, the CDR3 reads TGCGCCAGCAGCGGGCCCTTTCTCTCTGGGGCCAACGTCCTGACTTTC. Protein sequence: CASSGPFLSGANVLTF.

The rearrangement links TRBV12-3 or TRBV12-4 to TRBJ1-3; D remains unclear. The CDR3 totals 15 residues. V was cut by 3 bases and J by 0 bases, with 9 bases left in between. DNA of the CDR3: TGTGCCAGCAGTTTTTACCGAGCCTCTGGAAACACCATATATTTT. Protein product: CASSFYRASGNTIYF.

This chain joins TRBV5-1 and TRBJ1-1, with D tentatively TRBD1 (6 bases). V was cut by 2 bases and J by 0 bases, with 8 bases left in between. Germline CDR1 SGHRS, CDR2 YFSETQ. The CDR3 has 14 residues. CDR3 amino acids: CASSFAGVNTEAFF. In nucleotides, the CDR3 is TGCGCCAGCAGCTTCGCAGGGGTGAACACTGAAGCTTTCTTT.

This clonotype came up a few times. This chain uses TRBV5-1 with TRBJ1-5; 10 bases are a match to TRBD1. This CDR3 region has 15 residues. Germline V gene lookup returns CDR1 SGHRS and CDR2 YFSETQ. Unmatched junction bases numbered 6, after V lost 4 bases and J lost 5 bases. The CDR3 coding sequence is TGCGCCAGCAGCGCCGGGACAGGGGTTGATCAGCCCCAGCATTTT. Its protein product is CASSAGTGVDQPQHF.

In this sample, this clonotype turned up many times. This chain joins TRBV27 and TRBJ1-5; 7 bases agree with TRBD1. J gave up 7 bases and V 5 bases, and 11 bases lay outside the gene matches. The CDR3 length is 15 residues. Germline V gene data show CDR1 as MNHEY and CDR2 as SMNVEV (reference sequence). The CDR3 nucleotides read TGTGCCAGCAGTCTGGACAGGCGAGGGTTCCAGCCCCAGCATTTT. This translates into CASSLDRRGFQPQHF.

This clonotype was detected many times. V and J are TRBV20-1 and TRBJ2-1; TRBD1 agrees at 7 bases. J was trimmed by 9 bases and V by 6 bases; bases with no gene match: 8. The CDR3 is made up of 12 amino acids. Germline-derived CDR1 and CDR2 are DFQATT and SNEGSKA (reference sequence). The CDR3 here is CSATTGALEQFF. CDR3 coding DNA: TGCAGTGCCACCACAGGGGCCCTTGAGCAGTTCTTC.

This clonotype occurred many times. The J gene is TRBJ2-5, the V gene TRBV5-1; D is unresolved. Germline CDR1 and CDR2: SGHRS and YFSETQ. The CDR3 has 11 amino acids. V was shortened by 1 base and J by 7 bases, with 5 bases between the two germline ends. In DNA, the CDR3 is TGCGCCAGCAGCTTGATTGGGACCCAGTACTTC. Translating gives CASSLIGTQYF. Full variable domain (missing parts from reference TRBV5-1 and TRBJ2-5): KAGVTQTPRYLIKTRGQQVTLSCSPISGHRSVSWYQQTPGQGLQFLFEYFSETQRNKGNFPGRFSGRQFSNSRSEMNVSTLELGDSALYLCASSLIGTQYFGPGTRLLVL.

This clonotype was seen a few times. The rearrangement uses TRBV2 and TRBJ2-5, with a weak D call TRBD2 (6 bases). The CDR3 totals 15 residues. The V end lost 3 bases, the J end lost 3 bases, and 14 bases lay between the germline ends. The germline V gene encodes CDR1 SNHLY and CDR2 FYNNEI. CDR3 in amino acids: CASSDSETREETQYF. CDR3 DNA sequence: TGTGCCAGCAGTGATTCGGAGACTAGGGAAGAGACCCAGTACTTC.

The genes are TRBV7-9 and TRBJ2-3; 7 nucleotides align to TRBD2. V gave up 4 bases and J gave up 6 bases; unmatched junction bases: 7. The germline gives CDR1 SEHNR, CDR2 FQNEAQ (reference sequence). The CDR3 covers 14 residues. The CDR3 bases are TGTGCCAGCAGCTGGGCGGGAGCGGCGGATACGCAGTATTTT. It translates to CASSWAGAADTQYF.

The chain joins TRBV27 to TRBJ2-1; TRBD1 agrees at 10 bases. Germline CDR1 MNHEY, CDR2 SMNVEV (reference sequence). Trimming took 8 bases from V and 2 from J; bases not matched to a gene: 3. The CDR3 has 14 residues. The CDR3 nucleotides read TGTGCCAGCTCAGACAGGGGGCCCTACAATGAGCAGTTCTTC. It is translated as CASSDRGPYNEQFF.

This clonotype was counted at least ten times. This chain uses TRBV4-1 with TRBJ1-1; D is unresolved. V was cut by 4 bases and J by 0 bases, with 12 bases left in between. Per germline, CDR1 MGHRA and CDR2 YSYEKL. This CDR3 contains 15 residues. The CDR3 coding sequence is TGCGCCAGCAGCCCGCGGGAATTCATGAACACTGAAGCTTTCTTT. Encoded protein: CASSPREFMNTEAFF.

A few counts support this clonotype. V is TRBV4-1 and J is TRBJ2-3, with D perhaps matching TRBD1 (5 bases). V was trimmed by 1 base and J by 2 bases, leaving 7 bases between them. CDR3 length equals 14 residues. From germline, CDR1 is MGHRA and CDR2 YSYEKL. CDR3 DNA sequence: TGCGCCAGCAGCCAAGGACAGACCACAGATACGCAGTATTTT. It translates to CASSQGQTTDTQYF.

The chain combines TRBV27 with TRBJ2-7; perhaps TRBD2 as D (6 bases). Germline V CDR1 and CDR2: MNHEY, SMNVEV (reference sequence). There are 15 residues in the CDR3. Deletions cut 4 bases from V and 3 bases from J, with 16 bases between. The CDR3, as DNA: TGTGCCAGCAGTTCTCCGCGGGGTGCCCTCTACGAGCAGTACTTC. This sequence encodes CASSSPRGALYEQYF.